This is a list of T cell receptor beta chains from one sample in a study of shared clonotypes between healthy human individuals. Assay: immunoSEQ multiplex PCR; the TCRdb copy retains only in-frame clones and omits some. The sample includes under 850,000 clones, over 60% of them seen just once. Sequencing was done on a sample of memory CD4+ T cells sorted from blood. The receptor source for this set is a young woman in good health. The CDR3 runs from the conserved cysteine through the conserved F or W. D genes are given only for firm matches. The size of a clone is reported for some rows only, either as once, few or many, or as a class for expanded clones.

>few|NA|TRBJ2-7|TRBV6-1
TGTGCCAGCAGTGAGGGGGTTGAGGGGCGATACGAGCAGTACTTC
CASSEGVEGRYEQYF
>NA|NA|TRBJ1-1|TRBV7-9
TGTGCCAGCAGCTTAGACGGGTATAGGAACACTGAAGCTTTCTTT
CASSLDGYRNTEAFF
>NA|TRBD1|TRBJ2-5|TRBV5-1
TGCGCCAGCAGCTTGGATGGGACAGGGCGAGAGACCCAGTACTTC
CASSLDGTGRETQYF
>NA|NA|TRBJ2-7|TRBV6-1
TGTGCCAGCAGCCTAAAAGGCGTGGATTCCGAGCAGTACTTC
CASSLKGVDSEQYF
>NA|NA|TRBJ2-5|TRBV15
TGTGCCACCAGCATCGGGACGGAAGAGACCCAGTACTTC
CATSIGTEETQYF
>NA|TRBD2|TRBJ2-7|TRBV7-9
TGTGCCAGCAGCCTGGGACTAGCGGGCATTTACGAGCAGTACTTC
CASSLGLAGIYEQYF
>many|NA|TRBJ1-2|TRBV4-1
TGCGCCAGCAGCCAAGTTGAGGGAAGGGGATATGGCTACACCTTC
CASSQVEGRGYGYTF
>few|NA|TRBJ2-1|TRBV29-1
TGCAGCGTGCGTGAGGGGGGATACAATGAGCAGTTCTTC
CSVREGGYNEQFF
>NA|NA|TRBJ2-7|TRBV19
TGTGCCAGTAGTATAGATTTTCCAGGGAAGAACGAGCAGTACTTC
CASSIDFPGKNEQYF
>once|TRBD1|TRBJ1-2|TRBV6-4
TGTGCCAGCAGTCCCCAGGGGGGGAATGGCTACACCTTC
CASSPQGGNGYTF
>few|NA|TRBJ1-1|TRBV7-9
TGTGCCAGCAGCTCCGCAGTGGTGGACACTGAAGCTTTCTTT
CASSSAVVDTEAFF
>once|NA|TRBJ1-1|TRBV21-1
TGTGCCAGCAGCAGTAACAGGCTTCAGAGGAACACTGAAGCTTTCTTT
CASSSNRLQRNTEAFF
>NA|NA|TRBJ2-4|TRBV6-5
TGTGCCAGCAGCGAGGTAGCCAAAAACATTCAGTACTTC
CASSEVAKNIQYF
>NA|NA|TRBJ2-2|TRBV27
TGTGCCAGCAGTTCCCAGGGGACCGGGGAGCTGTTTTTT
CASSSQGTGELFF
>once|TRBD1|TRBJ1-2|TRBV18
TGTGCCAGCTCCTCCCTTTCTGGACAGGGGAATTGGGCCTTC
CASSSLSGQGNWAF
>few|TRBD1|TRBJ1-1|TRBV10-1
TGCGCCAGTTCGGGACAGGCTCAGGCTGGGGCTTTCTTT
CASSGQAQAGAFF
>few|NA|TRBJ1-6|TRBV2
TGTGCCAGCAGTGACCCGGGCTCCTATTCACCCCTCCACTTT
CASSDPGSYSPLHF
>NA|TRBD2|TRBJ2-5|TRBV5-5
TGTGCCAGCAGCGTGGGACTAGCGGGAGGGCCCTCGCTAGAGACCCAGTACTTC
CASSVGLAGGPSLETQYF
>NA|NA|TRBJ1-5|TRBV7-2
TGTGCCAGCAGCTTAGATCGCGGTAGCAATCAGCCCCAGCATTTT
CASSLDRGSNQPQHF
>NA|NA|TRBJ1-1|TRBV11-2
TGTGCCAGCAGCTATAAGGGGAACACTGAAGCTTTCTTT
CASSYKGNTEAFF
>NA|TRBD2|TRBJ2-7|TRBV5-8
TGTGCCAGCAGCGGAGCGGGGGAGTACAAGTACTTC
CASSGAGEYKYF
>NA|TRBD1|TRBJ1-4|TRBV6-6
TGTGCCAGCGGGACAGGGAGCCCAACTAATGAAAAACTGTTTTTT
CASGTGSPTNEKLFF
>few|TRBD2|TRBJ2-1|TRBV27
TGTGCCAGCAGTTTTTGGAGCCCGGGACTAGCGGGCGCCAGCTCCTACAATGAGCAGTTCTTC
CASSFWSPGLAGASSYNEQFF
>NA|TRBD1|TRBJ2-7|TRBV5-1
TGCGCCAGCAGCTTGGCGGCGGGGACAGGGGTGTTCGAGCAGTACTTC
CASSLAAGTGVFEQYF
>once|NA|TRBJ2-3|TRBV19
TGTGCCAGTAGTATTTTACAAACGGGCACAGATACGCAGTATTTT
CASSILQTGTDTQYF
>NA|TRBD1|TRBJ1-1|TRBV25-1
TGTGCCAGCACTTTCCGGGACAGTGAAGCTTTCTTT
CASTFRDSEAFF
>NA|TRBD2|TRBJ2-5|TRBV2
TGTGCCAGCAGTGCTGAGCGGGAGGAGCGAGAGACCCAGTACTTC
CASSAEREERETQYF
>few|TRBD1|TRBJ2-7|TRBV2
TGTGCCAGTGGAGGACAGGGCCTCGAGCAGTACTTC
CASGGQGLEQYF
>NA|NA|TRBJ2-7|TRBV28
TGTGCCAGCAGTCATGCCGTGGCAGCCGTCTTTGGGGAGCAGTACTTC
CASSHAVAAVFGEQYF
>NA|NA|TRBJ2-1|TRBV5-4
TGTGCCAGCAGCTTGTATGCCCCCGGGGATGAGCAGTTCTTC
CASSLYAPGDEQFF
>few|TRBD2|TRBJ2-1|TRBV7-7
TGTGCCAGCAGCTATCTAGCGGGAGGGTACAATGAGCAGTTCTTC
CASSYLAGGYNEQFF
>once|TRBD1|TRBJ1-2|TRBV11-2
TGTGCCAGCAGCTTAGGTCAGGGGGCCTATGGCTACACCTTC
CASSLGQGAYGYTF
>NA|NA|TRBJ2-1|TRBV25-1
TGTGCCAGCAGTGAATCGTATGAGCAGTTCTTC
CASSESYEQFF
>NA|TRBD2|TRBJ2-1|TRBV5-4
TGTGCCAGCAGCTCAGGGGCGGGACTAGTTTTCTTC
CASSSGAGLVFF
>NA|NA|TRBJ1-1|TRBV6-5
TGTGCCAGCAGTCCTTACAAAAACACTGAAGCTTTCTTT
CASSPYKNTEAFF
>NA|TRBD1|TRBJ2-7|TRBV18
TGTGCCAGCTCACCGGGACAGCTCTACGAGCAGTACTTC
CASSPGQLYEQYF
>many|NA|TRBJ2-3|TRBV18
TGTGCCAGCTCACAACAGCTGGGGCAAGATACGCAGTATTTT
CASSQQLGQDTQYF
>few|TRBD2|TRBJ2-2|TRBV14
TGTGCCAGCAGCCAAGGGAGGGGAGCGGGGACCGGGGAGCTGTTTTTT
CASSQGRGAGTGELFF
>NA|TRBD2|TRBJ2-7|TRBV9
TGTGCCAGCAGCCCACGGACTAGCGGGATCGCCTACGAGCAGTACTTC
CASSPRTSGIAYEQYF
>NA|TRBD2|TRBJ2-1|TRBV5-4
TGTGCCAGCAGCTTAGGGACTAGCGGGATGTTTGAGCAGTTCTTC
CASSLGTSGMFEQFF
>few|NA|TRBJ2-1|TRBV7-8
TGTGCCAGCAGCCCAACCCCGGACGCAAATGAGCAGTTCTTC
CASSPTPDANEQFF
>once|NA|TRBJ1-5|TRBV6-5
TGTGCCAGCAGAAACGGTCAGCCCCAGCATTTT
CASRNGQPQHF
>NA|NA|TRBJ1-5|TRBV6-6
TGTGCCAGCAGTTTGGTCAATCAGCCCCAGCATTTT
CASSLVNQPQHF
>NA|NA|TRBJ1-5|TRBV6-5
TGTGCCAGCACCATTAGAGGGGGTAGCAATCAGCCCCAGCATTTT
CASTIRGGSNQPQHF
>NA|TRBD1|TRBJ1-1|TRBV19
TGTGCCAGTAGTACTGGACAGGGTCGTATCGCTGAAGCTTTCTTT
CASSTGQGRIAEAFF
>NA|NA|TRBJ2-4|TRBV6-1
TGTGCCAGCAGTGAAGACGGTCGCCTAGCCAAAAACATTCAGTACTTC
CASSEDGRLAKNIQYF
>NA|NA|TRBJ1-1|TRBV5-1
TGCGCCAGCAGCGACAGTGGGGTGAGGTTGAACACTGAAGCTTTCTTT
CASSDSGVRLNTEAFF
>NA|NA|TRBJ2-5|TRBV2
TGTGCCAGCAAGAAGGAGCCGGCAGGGGAGACCCAGTACTTC
CASKKEPAGETQYF
>few|TRBD2|TRBJ2-7|TRBV5-1
TGCGCCAGCGGGACTAGCGGGACCTCCTACGAGCAGTACTTC
CASGTSGTSYEQYF
>NA|NA|TRBJ2-7|TRBV18
TGTGCCAGCTCACCGAGGCAGGGGACCTACGAGCAGTACTTC
CASSPRQGTYEQYF
>NA|TRBD2|TRBJ2-1|TRBV18
TGTGCCAGCTCCCAGCTCGGGACTAGTGAGGTTGAGCAGTTCTTC
CASSQLGTSEVEQFF
>many|NA|TRBJ1-3|TRBV11-2
TGTGCCAGCAGCTCGCTTGACGCTGGCAGAGGCACCATATATTTT
CASSSLDAGRGTIYF
>NA|TRBD1|TRBJ2-7|TRBV10-3
TGTGCCATCAGTGACTTACGACAGGGCTCCTACGAGCAGTACTTC
CAISDLRQGSYEQYF
>NA|TRBD1|TRBJ2-7|TRBV5-1
TGCGCCAGCAGCTCGTCGCTGACAGGGGTGATGAACGAGCAGTACTTC
CASSSSLTGVMNEQYF
>many|TRBD2|TRBJ2-1|TRBV7-9
TGTGCCAGCAGCTTAGATACGACGGGACTAAAGTTCTTC
CASSLDTTGLKFF